This T cell receptor beta chain was captured in a study of long-term antiretroviral therapy in people with HIV (dated by TCRdb to the early 2020s). Context from the whole study: Collection of the earliest samples took place about a decade ahead of the 2015 WHO recommendation for immediate ART, at a time when ART was typically delayed until CD4 counts fell. About a third of the roughly 30 participants with HIV were female. A retrospective serial study tested whether changes in peripheral blood TRB repertoire composition and diversity were associated with ART initiation and durable HIV suppression. A total of 150 to 200 cryopreserved PBMC samples came from 25 to 35 adults with confirmed HIV infection and were collected serially over a mean of roughly six years (range 1-12). No cross-contamination during QIAcube processing was shown when test extractions of a monoclonal T-cell line were performed alongside approximately 32 polyclonal samples. Here is what the overall study found, with its caveats: Expanded TRB clones identified before ART initiation dominated the repertoire at all time points, although this dominance fluctuated and declined in many PLHIV after ART. Starting ART was linked to a significant rise in TRB diversity, yet even after long-term ART the diversity remained significantly lower than in transplant donor controls. Because PBMC availability was limited, only the TCR beta chain was sequenced, with no alpha chain pairing. The samples were dated from about 2003 to 2018, and the ART regimens that were used may be less effective than current ART regimens. Unsorted PBMC were profiled instead of sorted CD4+ and CD8+ T cells because pre-ART samples had limited cell numbers. Inferences about post-ART repertoire changes were limited because no data were available on ART adherence, viral resistance or therapy changes. HIV repertoires had narrower CDR3 length ranges than controls, and the network structure suggested an antigen-experienced repertoire that shifted only slightly toward naive after ART.

The CDR3 runs 17 residues from the cysteine to the phenylalanine. Of all the DNA, just the CDR3 is kept, 51 bases in frame from base 1. The germline V gene encodes CDR1 SGDLS and CDR2 YYNGEE. Deletion took 0 bases off V and 1 base off J, with a span of 14 bases between the germline ends. Inclusion was restricted to participants for whom at least one PBMC sample before ART initiation and at least two post-ART samples were available. Every participant with HIV received treatment in the United States of America. Cryopreserved samples of about 0.9-11 million PBMC were thawed and washed before DNA extraction. At the time of the earliest PBMC sample, participants with HIV were aged between about 20 and 54 years. PBMC samples from each participant spanned 1-4 timepoints before ART initiation and 2-8 timepoints after ART initiation, with a median of 7 samples. Serial HIV viral load, CD4+ T-cell count, ART history and demographic data were obtained for every participant. Using a Qiagen kit on a QIAcube, genomic DNA was extracted from unsorted PBMC, with samples processed in batches of 12.

Sequencing of the TRB variable region was done with the immunoSEQ hsTCRB v3.0 assay at survey level resolution. TRB sequencing targeted a depth of about 40,000-55,000 T-cell genomes per sample. Pooled TRB libraries were sequenced on an Illumina MiSeq with a v3 150-cycle kit. As for the authors' bioinformatics: Analysis of repertoires was carried out in R inside a reproducible Nextflow workflow spanning QC, data transformation and analysis. LymphoSeq2, an R package for exploring AIRR-Seq data, was used to implement custom analyses. A handful of samples yielding fewer than 5000 total TRB sequences were excluded, leaving 150 to 200 analyzed HIV repertoires. Of the roughly 180 retained HIV repertoires, about 60 were collected before and around 130 after ART initiation. Repertoires were downsampled to 5000 TRB nucleotide sequences, with summary statistics averaged over 100 downsampling iterations. Only TRB sequences with CDR3 regions of at least seven amino acids were retained for analysis. Diversity was measured with a Shannon entropy-derived clonality score and the Gini coefficient. In the repertoire networks, any two of the top 5000 CDR3 amino acid sequences were connected whenever the two sequences differed by an edit distance of one. Antigen specificity groups and MHC restriction were predicted for TRB CDR3 amino acid sequences with GLIPH2. To flag known associations with CMV, EBV, HIV or tissue antigens, CDR3 amino acid sequences were compared against VDJdb and McPAS-TCR. Pre-ART, post-ART and control groups were compared with Wilcoxon signed-rank tests and Holm-Bonferroni correction. TCRdb holds this immuneACCESS table with in-frame rearrangements only. Some clones are missing; in checked studies, unresolved V genes explain under half, and the rest has no known cause. For V, J and clone size, that table is used; D and trimming come from the DNA. This sample comprises some 10,000 clones, roughly four fifths of them detected only once. In total, the top ten clones hold roughly a fifth of the sample.

Remarks on this clone: No antigen is known for it. Base qualities are not provided; no much larger clone lies one nucleotide away.

The source was unsorted PBMCs, collected more than 7 years after starting antiretroviral therapy. The rearranged segments are TRBV9 and TRBJ1-5, with the D gene uncertain. This TCR derives from a man aged 50 to 60 with HIV. The CDR3 reads CASSVGLPRASNQPQHF. The sequenced DNA: TGTGCCAGCAGCGTAGGGCTACCGAGGGCGAGCAATCAGCCCCAGCATTTT.